These 6 T cell receptor beta chains came from one sample sequenced in a study of T cells after yellow fever vaccination. TCRdb re-called the 5' RACE reads through MiXCR, storing one row per CDR3 protein. Here the sample spans under 400,000 distinct CDR3 sequences, around 13% being singletons. Sequenced material: CD4+ T cells sorted from PBMCs, taken 15 days after the yellow fever booster vaccination. These receptors came from a man between 18 and 29 years old who received the YFV17D yellow fever vaccine.

This clonotype came up many times. J is TRBJ2-7 and V is TRBV12-3 or TRBV12-4; 8 nucleotides line up with TRBD2. The CDR3 is made up of 14 amino acids. Trimming cost V 6 bases and J 3 bases; bases outside gene matches: 7. Here the CDR3 reads CASSLREGLYEQYF. The CDR3 DNA reads as TGTGCCAGCAGCCTTCGGGAGGGACTCTACGAGCAGTACTTC.

The rearrangement uses TRBV28 and TRBJ1-6; D unclear. Trimming removed 6 bases at V and 11 bases at J, with 14 bases between. Germline V lookup: CDR1 MDHEN, CDR2 SYDVKM. There are 13 residues in the CDR3. CDR3: CASSLQVGPPLHF. CDR3 coding DNA: TGTGCCAGCAGCCTTCAGGTTGGCCCACCCCTCCACTTT. The entire variable domain, with the rest obtained from reference TRBV28 and TRBJ1-6, is as follows: DVKVTQSSRYLVKRTGEKVFLECVQDMDHENMFWYRQDPGLGLRLIYFSYDVKMKEKGDIPEGYSVSREKKERFSLILESASTNQTSMYLCASSLQVGPPLHFGNGTRLTVT.

The table lists this clonotype with a few counts. The chain carries TRBV12-3 or TRBV12-4 and TRBJ2-3, with 15 nucleotides matching TRBD2. This CDR3 comprises 18 residues. V trimming: 5 bases; J trimming: 0 bases; junction bases outside the gene matches: 6. CDR3 sequence: CASSPPGLAGGSTDTQYF. In DNA, the CDR3 is TGTGCCAGCAGTCCACCGGGACTAGCGGGGGGTAGCACAGATACGCAGTATTTT.

This CDR3 is CATSDLSSDTQYF. The DNA of the CDR3 is TGTGCCACCAGTGATTTATCGTCAGATACGCAGTATTTT. This chain connects TRBV24-1 to TRBJ2-3; D is unclear. Germline lookup yields CDR1 KGHDR and CDR2 SFDVKD. This CDR3 has 13 residues. Trimming removed 1 base from V and 4 bases from J, with 5 bases in between.

The rearrangement uses TRBV20-1 and TRBJ2-1; possible D gene TRBD2, 5 bases. V shed 1 base and J shed 10 bases, with 11 bases lying between them. The CDR3 contains 12 residues. From germline, CDR1 is DFQATT and CDR2 SNEGSKA (reference sequence). The CDR3 spells CSARGTPGEQFF. CDR3 in DNA: TGCAGTGCTAGAGGTACTCCGGGGGAGCAGTTCTTC.

The V and J genes are TRBV5-1 and TRBJ1-1, with D maybe TRBD1 (6 bases). Deletions cut 3 bases from V and 0 bases from J, with 12 bases between. The length of the CDR3 is 15 residues. The V gene's germline CDR1 is SGHRS and CDR2 YFSETQ. The CDR3 sequence: CASSSRDKMNTEAFF. The CDR3, as DNA: TGCGCCAGCAGCTCCCGGGACAAGATGAACACTGAAGCTTTCTTT.